These 7 T cell receptor beta chains share one sample of origin, sequenced in a study of cytomegalovirus exposure and HLA in healthy donors. Sequencing was performed with immunoSEQ multiplex PCR; in TCRdb, only in-frame clones are kept and a portion is missing. The sample has about 220,000 clones; about 86% are singletons. The sequenced sample was PBMCs. The receptors shown here come from a man aged 18 to 29 in good health and CMV-seronegative.

The chain is built from TRBV7-9 and TRBJ2-1, with 12 bases identical to TRBD2. The germline CDR1 and CDR2 sequences are SEHNR and FQNEAQ (reference sequence). This CDR3 has 15 amino acids. The V gene end was trimmed by 5 bases and the J gene end by 7 bases; junction bases not matched to a gene: 6. CDR3 sequence (DNA): TGTGCCAGCAGCCTTCCTAGCGGGGGGGCGAATGAGCAGTTCTTC. Its protein is CASSLPSGGANEQFF.

CDR3 DNA sequence: TGTGCCAGCAGTGAGACGGGACTAGCAGCCGAGACCCAGTACTTC. Protein: CASSETGLAAETQYF. The gene calls are TRBV27 and TRBJ2-5, with TRBD2 matching over 9 bases. In germline, CDR1 is MNHEY, CDR2 SMNVEV (reference sequence). CDR3 size: 15 residues. The V segment lost 5 bases and the J segment 5 bases; nucleotides outside the gene matches: 9.

The chain combines TRBV28 with TRBJ1-1; D is possibly TRBD1 (5 bases). This CDR3 is 12 amino acids long. Germline lookup yields CDR1 MDHEN and CDR2 SYDVKM. The V and J ends lost 3 bases and 8 bases respectively, with 10 bases between them. The CDR3 is CASSFAGREAFF. The CDR3 DNA sequence: TGTGCCAGCAGTTTCGCAGGGCGGGAAGCTTTCTTT.

V gene TRBV7-2 combines with J gene TRBJ1-1, with D maybe TRBD1 (5 bases). Germline assignment: CDR1 SGHTA and CDR2 FQGNSA. The CDR3 runs 14 residues. The V end was cut by 5 bases, the J end by 1 base, with 11 bases between. CDR3: CASSRLGGNTEAFF. The DNA of the CDR3 is TGTGCCAGCAGCCGGTTGGGGGGGAACACTGAAGCTTTCTTT.

The CDR3 nucleotides are TGTGCCAGCAGCGTAGGGGGACAGGGCGAAAACATTCAGTACTTC. Translated: CASSVGGQGENIQYF. V is TRBV9 and J is TRBJ2-4; 9 bases are shared with TRBD1. V lost 0 bases, J lost 5 bases, and 3 bases stayed unmatched. CDR1 SGDLS and CDR2 YYNGEE come from the germline V gene. This CDR3 is 15 amino acids long.

V gene TRBV29-1 combines with J gene TRBJ1-3; TRBD1 agrees at 7 bases. The J segment lost 5 bases and the V segment lost 4 bases, leaving 5 bases of the junction unmatched. Germline assignment: CDR1 SQVTM and CDR2 ANQGSEA. The CDR3 sequence is 13 residues long. In nucleotides, the CDR3 is TGCAGCGTTGGAGGGGGCGAGCGAAACACCATATATTTT. Encoded protein: CSVGGGERNTIYF.

V gene TRBV6-5 combines with J gene TRBJ1-3; no firm D call. Germline V lookup: CDR1 MNHEY, CDR2 SVGAGI. This CDR3 has 15 amino acids. The germline V and J ends were trimmed by 6 bases and 0 bases, with 12 bases remaining between them. CDR3 sequence reads: CASSPTPSSGNTIYF. DNA of the CDR3: TGTGCCAGCAGCCCGACTCCAAGCTCTGGAAACACCATATATTTT.